The 27 T cell receptor beta chains below were found in one sample sequenced in a study of vaccination effects on CD4 cells after COVID-19. Their recognized antigens are unknown. Sequencing was performed with immunoSEQ multiplex PCR; in TCRdb, only in-frame clones are kept and a portion is missing. The top ten hold 20% of the sample, which has about 17,000 clones, about four fifths seen once. Viral peptide pools were used in the ViraFEST assay to expand antigen-specific CD4+ T cells, and sequencing came afterward. Scientists isolated CD4+ T cells after a roughly 9-day culture period ended. The person acquired a PCR-confirmed SARS-CoV-2 infection between March and December 2020. Each person got two doses of an mRNA SARS-CoV-2 vaccine, BNT162b2 or mRNA-1273. The material sequenced was CD4+ T cells from PBMCs cultured with SARS-CoV-2 spike peptides, taken after COVID-19 vaccination. Source of these receptors: a human donor who had a prior SARS-CoV-2 infection.

This clone was recorded only once. The chain combines TRBV7-8 with TRBJ2-3; TRBD1 matches at 7 bases. Germline values: CDR1 SGHVS, CDR2 FQNEAQ. The junction had 9 bases not matched to a gene; V was cut back by 5 bases and J by 1 base. The CDR3 spans 16 residues. The CDR3 is CASSQPQGSRTDTQYF. CDR3 nucleotides: TGTGCCAGCAGCCAACCACAGGGGTCACGCACAGATACGCAGTATTTT.

V usage is TRBV4-2 and J usage is TRBJ2-3; TRBD2 is a possible D gene (5 bases). Germline lookup yields CDR1 LGHNA and CDR2 YNFKEQ. The V gene lost 4 bases and the J gene lost 5 bases, with 22 bases spanning the gap. The CDR3 covers 17 residues. The CDR3 loop reads CASSPLVAGISIDTQYF. The CDR3 coding sequence is TGTGCCAGCAGCCCCTTGGTGGCGGGCATATCGATAGATACGCAGTATTTT.

V gene TRBV18 combines with J gene TRBJ2-2, with TRBD1 as a possible D gene (6 bases). Trimming left V 5 bases short and J 7 bases short, with 14 bases between. The germline V gene encodes CDR1 KGHSH and CDR2 LQKENI. This CDR3 comprises 14 residues. CDR3 bases: TGTGCCAGCTCATGGACAGAAACGAGCGGGGAGCTGTTTTTT. Residues: CASSWTETSGELFF.

This chain joins TRBV30 and TRBJ1-1; 8 nucleotides line up with TRBD1. This CDR3 comprises 14 residues. The germline V gene encodes CDR1 GTSNPN and CDR2 SVGIG (reference sequence). After removal of 5 bases from V and 4 bases from J, the junction contained 9 bases not matched to a gene. This CDR3 is CAWFTGGRGTEAFF. The CDR3 bases are TGTGCCTGGTTTACAGGGGGACGGGGCACTGAAGCTTTCTTT.

The J gene is TRBJ2-7, the V gene TRBV11-3; 9 nucleotides line up with TRBD1. Germline CDR1 SGHNT, CDR2 YENEEA. This CDR3 has 16 residues. V gave up 5 bases and J gave up 7 bases; unmatched junction bases: 15. The CDR3 region is CASSVGGGQGLREQYF. The CDR3 DNA reads TGTGCCAGCAGCGTAGGAGGGGGACAGGGTTTGAGGGAGCAGTACTTC.

The rearrangement joins TRBV5-1 to TRBJ1-4; D gene uncertain. The V end was cut by 3 bases, the J end by 6 bases, with 6 bases between. Germline loops: CDR1 SGHRS, CDR2 YFSETQ. The CDR3 spans 12 residues. This CDR3 is CASSYSDEKLFF. CDR3 in DNA: TGCGCCAGCAGCTACTCAGATGAAAAACTGTTTTTT.

V is TRBV9 and J is TRBJ2-7; weak D call: TRBD1 (6 bases). The CDR3 covers 16 residues. The germline V and J ends were trimmed by 4 bases and 3 bases, with 20 bases remaining between them. The V gene's germline CDR1 is SGDLS and CDR2 YYNGEE. DNA of the CDR3: TGTGCCAGCAGCCCCAACCGGGACAACAACCGCTACGAGCAGTACTTC. Translating gives CASSPNRDNNRYEQYF.

The V gene is TRBV14, the J gene TRBJ2-7, with D perhaps matching TRBD1 or TRBD2 (5 bases each). Trimming stripped 0 bases from V and 5 bases from J, with 11 bases between. Per germline, CDR1 SGHDN and CDR2 FVKESK. This CDR3 is built from 14 residues. CDR3 protein: CASSQDWDGDEQYF. CDR3 nucleotides: TGTGCCAGCAGCCAAGATTGGGACGGGGACGAGCAGTACTTC.

The rearrangement links TRBV24-1 to TRBJ1-2; TRBD1 matches at 10 bases. The trim removed 3 bases at V and 8 bases at J, leaving 11 bases unmatched. This CDR3 region has 16 residues. Germline V CDR1 and CDR2: KGHDR, SFDVKD. In DNA form, the CDR3 reads TGTGCCACCAGTGATGTAACCGGGACAGGGGTTTGGGGCTACACCTTC. Translated, it gives CATSDVTGTGVWGYTF.

The chain carries TRBV24-1 and TRBJ2-5; D is tentatively TRBD1 or TRBD2 (5 bases each). Germline V gene data show CDR1 as KGHDR and CDR2 as SFDVKD. There are 17 residues in the CDR3. V shed 9 bases and J shed 4 bases, with 26 bases lying between them. In DNA, the CDR3 is TGTGCCACCGCCACCCGGGGCGTCGGGGCTTTACGAGAGACCCAGTACTTC. Amino acids: CATATRGVGALRETQYF.

By share, this clone ranks as large. The chain couples TRBV4-3 to TRBJ2-1, with 7 positions matching TRBD2. The CDR3 totals 16 residues. CDR1 is LGHNA and CDR2 is YSLEER in the germline V gene. V lost 3 bases to trimming and J lost 8 bases; unmatched junction nucleotides: 13. The DNA of the CDR3 is TGCGCCAGCAGCCAGACCCTCGGCGGGAGAAGACATGAGCAGTTCTTC. Amino acid sequence: CASSQTLGGRRHEQFF.

The chain combines TRBV24-1 with TRBJ2-5; 7 bases map to TRBD1. The CDR3 is 15 amino acids. The V gene's germline CDR1 is KGHDR and CDR2 SFDVKD. The junction had 9 bases not matched to a gene; V was cut back by 5 bases and J by 4 bases. The CDR3, as DNA: TGTGCCACCAGTGTCGGGACAGCCCCGGGAGAGACCCAGTACTTC. It encodes CATSVGTAPGETQYF.

V usage is TRBV13 and J usage is TRBJ2-7; 11 bases match TRBD2. Trimming cost V 4 bases and J 4 bases; bases outside gene matches: 9. This CDR3 comprises 16 residues. Germline-derived CDR1 and CDR2 are PRHDT and FYEKMQ (reference sequence). CDR3 DNA: TGTGCCAGCAGCTCATTACTAGCGGGGGTGATTTACGAGCAGTACTTC. Encoded protein: CASSSLLAGVIYEQYF.

The rearrangement links TRBV6-5 to TRBJ1-4; the D is unclear. V lost 4 bases and J 2 bases, leaving 8 bases between the germline ends. Germline lookup yields CDR1 MNHEY and CDR2 SVGAGI. This CDR3 comprises 14 residues. The CDR3 spells CASSSGGTNEKLFF. The CDR3 bases are TGTGCCAGCAGTTCAGGCGGGACTAATGAAAAACTGTTTTTT.

The chain uses TRBV12-3 or TRBV12-4 and TRBJ1-2, with a weak D call TRBD1 (6 bases). With 3 bases removed from V and 7 bases from J, the gap between germline ends came to 9 bases. The CDR3 totals 12 residues. CDR3 sequence reads: CASSFRGSGYTF. CDR3 bases: TGTGCCAGCAGTTTTAGGGGGTCTGGCTACACCTTC.

As for this clone: A read error may produce the germline difference seen at one junction end. This sequence joins TRBV19 and TRBJ2-1; tentatively, D is TRBD1 or TRBD2 (5 bases each). The CDR3 covers 13 residues. Germline V gene data show CDR1 as LNHDA and CDR2 as SQIVND (reference sequence). The CDR3 protein is CASSIDRGGAAVF. The DNA of the CDR3 is TGTGCCAGTAGTATAGATCGTGGGGGAGCAGCGGTCTTC.

This sequence joins TRBV2 and TRBJ1-2; D perhaps matches TRBD1 (6 bases). The CDR3 length is 12 residues. Trimming removed 7 bases at V and 8 bases at J, with 14 bases between. The germline V gene encodes CDR1 SNHLY and CDR2 FYNNEI. In nucleotides, the CDR3 is TGTGCCAGCAAAAGACAGGTTTACGGCTACACCTTC. This encodes CASKRQVYGYTF.

V and J are TRBV20-1 and TRBJ2-7; 7 bases fit TRBD1. The V segment lost 1 base and the J segment 12 bases; nucleotides outside the gene matches: 6. Germline V gene lookup returns CDR1 DFQATT and CDR2 SNEGSKA (reference sequence). There are 11 residues in the CDR3. This CDR3 is CSARGDRVLYF. The CDR3 DNA follows: TGCAGTGCTAGAGGGGACAGAGTATTGTACTTC.

The rearrangement links TRBV19 to TRBJ2-7; 7 bases fit TRBD1. CDR3 length equals 14 residues. Germline CDR1 reads LNHDA; CDR2 reads SQIVND (reference sequence). Trimming at V came to 6 bases and at J to 5 bases, leaving 10 bases not matched to a gene. The CDR3 loop reads CASSQRDSSDEQYF. Written as DNA, the CDR3 is TGTGCCAGTAGCCAACGGGACAGTTCCGACGAGCAGTACTTC.

The chain couples TRBV20-1 to TRBJ1-2; tentatively, D is TRBD1 (5 bases). V lost 3 bases and J 3 bases, leaving 17 bases between the germline ends. Germline V gives CDR1 DFQATT, CDR2 SNEGSKA (reference sequence). The CDR3 covers 15 residues. The CDR3 protein is CSASRGDSLDYGYTF. CDR3 bases: TGCAGTGCTAGTCGCGGAGACAGTCTGGACTATGGCTACACCTTC.

This chain connects TRBV6-4 to TRBJ2-1; 9 nucleotides match TRBD2. J lost 6 bases, V lost 11 bases, and 20 bases had no gene match. Germline CDR1 reads MRHNA; CDR2 reads SNTAGT. There are 17 residues in the CDR3. Here the CDR3 reads CARGQCSGSNIGNEQFF. The DNA of the CDR3 is TGTGCCCGCGGCCAGTGTAGCGGGAGTAACATCGGCAATGAGCAGTTCTTC.

The chain recombines TRBV2 with TRBJ1-2; D not resolved. V lost 3 bases, J lost 4 bases, and 12 bases lay in between. This CDR3 has 14 amino acids. Germline-derived CDR1 and CDR2 are SNHLY and FYNNEI. The CDR3 region is CASSEGSLVYGYTF. Written as DNA, the CDR3 is TGTGCCAGCAGTGAGGGCAGTCTTGTCTATGGCTACACCTTC.

The chain combines TRBV3-1 (or the pseudogene TRBV3-2) with TRBJ1-5, with TRBD1 matching 9 bases. Germline V gives CDR1 LGHDT, CDR2 YNNKEL (reference sequence). This CDR3 is 15 amino acids long. V shed 4 bases and J 4 bases; nucleotides not matched to a gene: 5. This CDR3 reads CASSPSGQGNQPQHF. CDR3 DNA sequence: TGTGCCAGCAGCCCATCGGGACAGGGTAATCAGCCCCAGCATTTT.

This clone has more than one count but fewer than ten. This CDR3 is also generated by other DNA sequences in the sample. The chain links TRBV30 to TRBJ1-1; D remains unclear. The germline CDR1 and CDR2 sequences are GTSNPN and SVGIG (reference sequence). Between the trimmed V and J ends, which lost 3 bases and 6 bases, there was a span of 14 bases. The CDR3 has 13 residues. The CDR3 DNA sequence: TGTGCCTGGAGAATTCCTCTTCCCGCTGAAGCTTTCTTT. It encodes CAWRIPLPAEAFF.

The rearrangement links TRBV7-8 to TRBJ2-5, with 10 positions matching TRBD2. The CDR3 length is 16 residues. Germline V gene lookup returns CDR1 SGHVS and CDR2 FQNEAQ. The V segment lost 0 bases and the J segment 5 bases; nucleotides outside the gene matches: 6. The CDR3 loop reads CASSLASGGGMETQYF. The CDR3 DNA reads as TGTGCCAGCAGCTTAGCAAGCGGGGGGGGCATGGAGACCCAGTACTTC.

V and J are TRBV9 and TRBJ2-6, with TRBD2 matching 11 bases. This CDR3 is built from 17 residues. Germline values: CDR1 SGDLS, CDR2 YYNGEE. V dropped 0 bases and J dropped 4; count of bases not matched to a gene: 3. The CDR3 DNA reads TGTGCCAGCAGCGTAGCAGGACTAGCGGGCGGGGCCAACGTCCTGACTTTC. Encoded protein: CASSVAGLAGGANVLTF.

The rearrangement links TRBV30 to TRBJ2-3; D might be TRBD1 or TRBD2, each matching 5 bases. The CDR3 length is 16 residues. V was shortened by 3 bases and J by 0 bases, with 16 bases between the two germline ends. The germline V gene encodes CDR1 GTSNPN and CDR2 SVGIG (reference sequence). For the CDR3, the DNA is TGTGCCTGGAGCCTTGGGGGTGGGGCTAGCACAGATACGCAGTATTTT. Amino acid sequence: CAWSLGGGASTDTQYF.